The T cell receptor (beta chain) under discussion was sequenced for a study of tumor and adjacent non-tumor tissue in lung cancer (dated by TCRdb to the late 2010s). At the level of the whole study: Of the cohort, 12 patients had adenocarcinoma, 2 had squamous cell carcinoma and 1 had small cell lung cancer. Among the roughly 15 patients, ages ranged from roughly 30 to 76 years, some 10 were men and 5 were women, and disease was TNM stage I to III. Sequencing generated a total of approximately 130 million productive TCRbeta reads, averaging about 4 million reads per sample. The study compared bulk TCRbeta repertoires between lung tumor tissue and matched distant non-tumor lung tissue from about 14 lung cancer patients. TCRbeta CDR3 sequencing was performed on roughly 32 paired specimens, with one tumor sample and one normal lung sample collected per patient. General study outcomes and caveats: A significantly larger cumulative share of the repertoire was made up by the top 100 clones in normal lung than in tumor tissue. TCR diversity was significantly higher in younger patients, and higher tumor TCR diversity was associated with shorter overall and disease-free survival. Tumor tissue showed significantly greater TCR diversity (inverse Simpson) than normal lung tissue (about 400 vs 150, P = 0.0075, Mann-Whitney U test). The methods do not name the sequencing platform or mention unique molecular identifiers. Peripheral blood was not sequenced, so blood TCRbeta repertoires in these lung cancer patients were not examined. The cohort had only 15 or so patients, and the authors noted that larger samples and more detailed clinical data are needed.

The germline V gene provides CDR1 SQVTM and CDR2 ANQGSEA. From cysteine to phenylalanine, the CDR3 is 16 amino acids long. CDR3 DNA only is kept here, 48 bases in frame from base 1. Receptors were amplified or captured by multiplex PCR. Sequenced using an Illumina HiSeq 2500. TCRbeta libraries were constructed through three rounds of nested PCR with primers (Table S4) according to protocols adapted from ARM-PCR. Before sequencing, PCR products of 200-500 bp were cut from the gel and purified using the QIAquick gel extraction kit. As for how the authors treated the data: Reads were cleaned using Trimmomatic, were merged into complete CDR3 sequences using FLASH, and were assigned to V(D)J germline segments using MiTCR. Clonal diversity was computed as the inverse Simpson's index with VDJtools. In-frame sequences without a premature stop codon were defined as productive reads. TCRdb reanalyzed the raw reads on its own, using fastp at Q25 for trimming and MiXCR for clone calling, and kept in-frame beta chains. Rows are unified per CDR3 protein, each entry keeping the most common DNA and genes. These V and J calls derive from TCRdb rather than the authors' analysis. This sample lists roughly 81,000 distinct CDR3 sequences; around three fifths were detected once. The ten largest clones take up roughly 15% of the sample.

This clonotype was counted once. Its antigen specificity is not known. The junction departs from the called germline gene at one end, perhaps through a read error. RNA was extracted from bulk unsorted tissue and checked for quality with a NanoDrop ND-1000 and an Agilent 2100. All donors had newly diagnosed lung cancer, had not received prior chemotherapy, and were admitted for thoracic surgery in China between August and November 2014. Patients who had received previous radiotherapy or chemotherapy, or who had another concurrent cancer, were excluded from the study. Surgical tissue pieces of roughly 1-2.2 cm3 were preserved in RNAlater solution and were kept at -80 degrees C until use.

Sequenced material: lung tumor tissue. The source is a man between 65 and 85 years old with non-small cell lung cancer. The rearrangement joined TRBV29-1 to TRBJ2-1, with the D gene uncertain. Read as DNA, the sequence is TGCTGCGTTGAAAATTTCCCGCGGATTTCCTACAATGAGCAGTTCTTC. It codes for CCVENFPRISYNEQFF.